This is a list of T cell receptor beta chains from one sample in a study of beta chain features in type 1 diabetes. The protocol was immunoSEQ multiplex PCR, while the TCRdb copy is restricted to in-frame clones and leaves out a portion. The sample carries 250,000 to 400,000 clones, 13% to 15% recorded once. The sequencing input was central memory CD4+ T cells from blood. These receptors were taken from a man in his thirties or forties in good health. Both conserved end residues are trimmed from each CDR3. The D gene is left open where the match is weak.

V gene: TRBV4-3
D gene: NA
CDR3 protein: ASSQGLGGSYEQY

V gene: TRBV4-3
D gene: NA
CDR3 protein: ASSQDPFVGQY

V gene: TRBV6-5
D gene: NA
CDR3 protein: ASRKQGGFNQPQH

V gene: TRBV5-1
D gene: NA
CDR3 protein: ASSLEPGANTEAF

V gene: TRBV11-2
D gene: NA
CDR3 protein: ASSSTQLGGYGYT

V gene: TRBV10-3
D gene: NA
CDR3 protein: AIGGTAYEQY

V gene: TRBV28
D gene: NA
CDR3 protein: ASGSGPSGNTIY

V gene: TRBV5-4
D gene: NA
CDR3 protein: ASSLPQGGGGNYGYT

V gene: TRBV6-1
D gene: NA
CDR3 protein: AIKGGSSYNEQF

V gene: TRBV7-2
D gene: NA
CDR3 protein: ASSLNGGRETQY

V gene: TRBV7-2
D gene: TRBD1
CDR3 protein: ASSLGAGGDQPQH

V gene: TRBV6-5
D gene: NA
CDR3 protein: ASSTDRSAKNIQY

V gene: TRBV29-1
D gene: NA
CDR3 protein: SVELQSRGYT

V gene: TRBV19
D gene: NA
CDR3 protein: ASRGSRVMNTEAF

V gene: TRBV25-1
D gene: TRBD2
CDR3 protein: ASSVLTSGTHNEQF

V gene: TRBV19
D gene: NA
CDR3 protein: ASSTYDEAF

V gene: TRBV6-4
D gene: NA
CDR3 protein: ASSTDREGLGQF

V gene: TRBV4-2
D gene: TRBD1
CDR3 protein: ASSQDPGQGVFLESGANVLT

V gene: TRBV7-2
D gene: TRBD2
CDR3 protein: ASSFPGLAGGRPL

V gene: TRBV29-1
D gene: NA
CDR3 protein: SAGLQETQY

V gene: TRBV2
D gene: TRBD1
CDR3 protein: ASSQNGQGVQPLH

V gene: TRBV7-2
D gene: TRBD2
CDR3 protein: ASSGGRASGSYEQY

V gene: TRBV6-6
D gene: NA
CDR3 protein: ASKGDERNTEAF

V gene: TRBV10-3
D gene: TRBD2
CDR3 protein: AIKALADYNEQF